The present T cell receptor beta chain was sequenced within a study of cytomegalovirus exposure and HLA in healthy donors. The PCR had 60 Vbeta and 13 Jbeta primers. Here immunoSEQ multiplex PCR was the method, and the copy in TCRdb shows in-frame clones only, minus some. Of 100,000 to 130,000 clones listed, around 77% are singletons. Regarding this clone: What it recognizes is unknown.

Regarding the study as a whole: Previously analyzed data showed that most TCR beta V segments were productive at a frequency of about 90% or about 30%. A later analysis appeared to link common viral pathogens to several of the most significant clusters. HLA allele associations emerged for about 18,000 TCR beta sequences in a later analysis, at 0.05 false discovery rate.

The germline V and J ends were trimmed by 4 bases and 7 bases, with 10 bases remaining between them. The CDR3 contains 12 residues. The germline CDR1 and CDR2 sequences are LNHNV and YYDKDF (reference sequence). The rearrangement uses TRBV15 and TRBJ1-2, with D hard to call. The source of this sequence is a man between 18 and 35 years old in good health and CMV-seronegative. Sample: PBMCs. DNA of the CDR3: TGTGCCACCAGCACAACAGCTTTTGGCTACACCTTC. This sequence encodes CATSTTAFGYTF.